What follows are 8 T cell receptor beta chains derived from one specimen sequenced in a study of identical twins. TCRdb itself ran the 5' RACE reads through MiXCR, one entry per CDR3 protein. Of over 200,000 distinct CDR3 sequences listed, about 10% are singletons. The material sequenced was memory T cells sorted from blood. Receptors originate from a man in his fifties or sixties in good health.

The V gene is TRBV20-1, the J gene TRBJ1-4; unclear D gene. Germline loops: CDR1 DFQATT, CDR2 SNEGSKA (reference sequence). Trimming removed 3 bases at V and 4 bases at J, with 6 bases between. The CDR3 sequence is 12 residues long. The CDR3 sequence: CSASWRNEKLFF. CDR3 sequence (DNA): TGCAGTGCTAGTTGGCGTAATGAAAAACTGTTTTTT.

This clonotype was counted once. The chain employs TRBV28 and TRBJ1-5, with TRBD1 identical over 7 bases. The V segment lost 5 bases and the J segment 2 bases; nucleotides outside the gene matches: 6. The germline V gene encodes CDR1 MDHEN and CDR2 SYDVKM. The CDR3 spans 15 residues. Here the CDR3 reads CASSPQGLGNQPQHF. The CDR3 nucleotides read TGTGCCAGCAGTCCACAGGGGTTGGGCAATCAGCCCCAGCATTTT.

The chain couples TRBV28 to TRBJ2-7, with 11 bases matching TRBD1. CDR1 and CDR2 (germline): MDHEN, SYDVKM. This CDR3 comprises 17 residues. Trimming at V came to 6 bases and at J to 2 bases, leaving 12 bases not matched to a gene. This CDR3 reads CASRGPGTGGSAYEQYF. CDR3 DNA: TGTGCCAGCAGGGGTCCCGGGACAGGGGGATCCGCCTACGAGCAGTACTTC.

At least ten counts were recorded for this clonotype. The chain combines TRBV5-1 with TRBJ1-2, with D possibly being TRBD1 (5 bases). Trimming stripped 4 bases from V and 4 bases from J, with 20 bases between. The CDR3 covers 16 residues. The V gene's germline CDR1 is SGHRS and CDR2 YFSETQ. This CDR3 is CASSPETEGRVYGYTF. The CDR3 DNA reads TGCGCCAGCAGCCCCGAGACTGAGGGGCGGGTCTATGGCTACACCTTC. Together with reference TRBV5-1 and TRBJ1-2, the CDR3 gives the full variable domain: KAGVTQTPRYLIKTRGQQVTLSCSPISGHRSVSWYQQTPGQGLQFLFEYFSETQRNKGNFPGRFSGRQFSNSRSEMNVSTLELGDSALYLCASSPETEGRVYGYTFGSGTRLTVV.

The sample holds a few counts of this clonotype. The junction and the germline gene differ at one end; a read error may be behind it. V gene TRBV14 combines with J gene TRBJ2-3, with 7 positions matching TRBD2. This CDR3 spans 13 amino acids. Germline CDR1 and CDR2: SGHDN and FVKESK. CDR3 loop: CASSQDRTRLPAF. The CDR3 bases are TGTGCCAGCAGCCAAGACAGGACTAGACTCCCCGCTTTT.

For this clonotype: Just one base apart from a much larger clone, this may be a read error. The chain joins TRBV29-1 to TRBJ2-2, with TRBD1 identical over 8 bases. Germline CDR1 SQVTM, CDR2 ANQGSEA. The CDR3 loop spans 15 amino acids. The trim removed 7 bases at V and 1 base at J, leaving 8 bases unmatched. The CDR3 protein is CSAKTGTGNTGELFF. CDR3 nucleotide sequence: TGCAGCGCCAAAACCGGGACAGGGAACACCGGGGAGCTGTTTTTT.

The table lists this clonotype with a few counts. This sequence joins TRBV2 and TRBJ2-3; possible D gene TRBD1, 6 bases. The CDR3 is made up of 12 amino acids. Per germline, CDR1 SNHLY and CDR2 FYNNEI. The V and J ends lost 10 bases and 4 bases respectively, with 12 bases between them. This CDR3 reads CATRGNSDTQYF. In DNA form, the CDR3 reads TGTGCCACCAGGGGTAACTCAGATACGCAGTATTTT.

CDR3 nucleotide sequence: TGTGCCAGCAGGAGCGACAGGGGCGCCCTTAATGAGCAGTTCTTC. This gives the protein CASRSDRGALNEQFF. The V gene is TRBV6-1, the J gene TRBJ2-1; 8 bases map to TRBD1. Germline trimming cut 6 bases from V and 7 bases from J; bases unmatched to any gene: 11. Germline V lookup: CDR1 MNHNS, CDR2 SASEGT. This CDR3 contains 15 residues.